A single sample is the source of the 19 T cell receptor beta chains below, sequenced in a study of shared clonotypes between healthy human individuals. Here immunoSEQ multiplex PCR was the method, and the copy in TCRdb shows in-frame clones only, minus some. The table includes about 490,000 clones, over 70% detected once. The specimen was PBMCs. These TCRs come from a woman aged 40 to 50 in good health. Some clones in this sample may be carry-over from other donors' samples.

This clone turned up a few times. A far larger clone differs by one base, so this is likely a read error. This CDR3 is also generated by other DNA sequences in the sample. This chain uses TRBV30 with TRBJ1-5, with D tentatively TRBD1 (5 bases). The V end lost 8 bases, the J end lost 7 bases, and 21 bases lay between the germline ends. The CDR3 is 14 residues long. Germline CDR1 reads GTSNPN; CDR2 reads SVGIG (reference sequence). The CDR3 nucleotides read TGTGCCCGGACTGACAGCGCCGTAATGCAGCCCCAGCATTTT. This encodes CARTDSAVMQPQHF.

In regard to this clone: This probably arose from a read error, given a far larger clone one base away. The chain employs TRBV28 and TRBJ2-2; tentatively, D is TRBD1 or TRBD2 (6 bases each). The V end was cut by 5 bases, the J end by 3 bases, with 13 bases between. CDR1 and CDR2 from the germline V gene are MDHEN and SYDVKM. The CDR3 spans 15 residues. The CDR3 sequence: CASSRRDTYTGELFF. CDR3 bases: TGTGCCAGCAGTAGGAGGGACACCTACACCGGGGAGCTGTTTTTT.

This clone was counted between two and nine times. The J gene is TRBJ1-2, the V gene TRBV28; D is ambiguous. CDR1 and CDR2 from the germline V gene are MDHEN and SYDVKM. The germline V and J ends were trimmed by 7 bases and 4 bases, with 13 bases remaining between them. The CDR3 spans 13 residues. The CDR3 loop is CASTPAEGYGYTF. DNA of the CDR3: TGTGCCAGCACCCCGGCTGAGGGCTATGGCTACACCTTC.

The V gene is TRBV7-9, the J gene TRBJ2-5; 8 bases match TRBD2. This CDR3 region has 17 residues. CDR1 and CDR2 (germline): SEHNR, FQNEAQ (reference sequence). Losses at the gene ends were 5 bases for V and 4 bases for J; bases not matched to a gene: 15. The CDR3 DNA follows: TGTGCCAGCAGCCCGACTAGCGTCCCTCAAAACCGAGAGACCCAGTACTTC. Amino acids: CASSPTSVPQNRETQYF.

Of note for this clone: This sample includes further DNA sequences coding for the same CDR3. J is TRBJ2-3 and V is TRBV9, with D uncertain. This CDR3 is built from 13 residues. V lost 0 bases, J lost 3 bases, and 5 bases lay in between. The germline CDR1 and CDR2 sequences are SGDLS and YYNGEE. In DNA form, the CDR3 reads TGTGCCAGCAGCGTAGGGCAGACAGATACGCAGTATTTT. It codes for CASSVGQTDTQYF.

The V call is TRBV9, the J call TRBJ1-2; weak D call: TRBD1 (5 bases). The V gene's germline CDR1 is SGDLS and CDR2 YYNGEE. The CDR3 length is 13 residues. The V end lost 8 bases, the J end lost 0 bases, and 11 bases lay between the germline ends. CDR3 DNA: TGTGCCAGTGGGGGGTTAGCTAACTATGGCTACACCTTC. This codes for CASGGLANYGYTF.

Only one count was recorded for this clone. The V gene is TRBV29-1, the J gene TRBJ2-2; possible D gene TRBD1, 5 bases. V was trimmed by 4 bases and J by 4 bases, leaving 10 bases between them. This CDR3 has 13 residues. The germline V gene has CDR1 SQVTM and CDR2 ANQGSEA. The CDR3 reads CSVGWQGTGELFF. CDR3 nucleotides: TGCAGCGTTGGTTGGCAGGGCACCGGGGAGCTGTTTTTT.

J is TRBJ2-5 and V is TRBV29-1, with TRBD1 matching 8 bases. The CDR3 sequence is 14 residues long. Germline-derived CDR1 and CDR2 are SQVTM and ANQGSEA. The junction had 9 bases not matched to a gene; V was cut back by 4 bases and J by 5 bases. CDR3 region: CSVGGGTGSETQYF. The DNA of the CDR3 is TGCAGCGTTGGGGGCGGGACAGGCAGCGAGACCCAGTACTTC.

The chain employs TRBV5-6 and TRBJ2-4, with 7 positions matching TRBD2. V gave up 0 bases and J gave up 1 base; unmatched junction bases: 7. The CDR3 covers 17 residues. Germline CDR1 SGHDT, CDR2 YYEEEE. CDR3 loop: CASSLAGLADAKNIQYF. The DNA of the CDR3 is TGTGCCAGCAGCTTGGCCGGTCTAGCGGACGCCAAAAACATTCAGTACTTC.

This clone has a single count. The chain employs TRBV6-6 and TRBJ2-3; no firm D call. V was cut by 2 bases and J by 0 bases, with 3 bases left in between. The CDR3 is 13 residues long. The germline V gene has CDR1 MNHNY and CDR2 SVGAGI (reference sequence). The CDR3 nucleotides read TGTGCCAGCAGTTACCGAAGCACAGATACGCAGTATTTT. It is translated as CASSYRSTDTQYF.

V is TRBV6-1 and J is TRBJ2-7, with D possibly matching TRBD1 (6 bases). CDR3 size: 12 residues. Deletions cut 4 bases from V and 12 bases from J, with 16 bases between. Germline assignment: CDR1 MNHNS and CDR2 SASEGT. The CDR3, as DNA: TGTGCCAGCAGTGCAAACCGGGACATCGGGTACTTC. Translation: CASSANRDIGYF.

In its sample, this clone was seen a few times. J is TRBJ1-3 and V is TRBV2; D call uncertain. Germline loops: CDR1 SNHLY, CDR2 FYNNEI. V gave up 3 bases and J gave up 0 bases, with 9 bases separating them. CDR3 length equals 15 residues. The CDR3 DNA sequence: TGTGCCAGCAGTGATGGCAGATCCTCTGGAAACACCATATATTTT. The encoded protein is CASSDGRSSGNTIYF.

Notes on this clone: This sequence may be a read error, since a much larger clone differs from it by one base. V is TRBV4-2 and J is TRBJ1-6, with a tentative D call TRBD1 (6 bases). Trimming took off 1 base at V and 9 bases at J, with 10 bases between the two ends. The germline V gene has CDR1 LGHNA and CDR2 YNFKEQ. The CDR3 is 14 amino acids. The CDR3 is CASSQVTGSSPLHF. For the CDR3, the DNA is TGTGCCAGCAGCCAAGTAACAGGGAGTTCACCCCTCCACTTT.

Regarding this clone: A read error likely explains this, since a far larger clone differs by one base. Other DNA sequences within the sample encode an identical CDR3. CDR3 amino acids: CASEKGGGARRNTIYF. The CDR3 coding sequence is TGTGCCAGTGAAAAGGGGGGCGGGGCCCGGCGAAACACCATATATTTT. The V call is TRBV25-1, the J call TRBJ1-3; possible D gene TRBD1, 6 bases. The germline V gene has CDR1 MGHDK and CDR2 SYGVNS. V shed 9 bases and J shed 5 bases, with 23 bases lying between them. There are 16 residues in the CDR3.

A note on this clone: Given a far larger clone just one base away, this is likely a sequencing read error. CDR3 DNA: TGTGCCTTAGACAGGGCCTCTGGAAACACCATGTATTTT. Encoded protein: CALDRASGNTMYF. V is TRBV30 and J is TRBJ1-3, with TRBD1 matching 7 bases. This CDR3 is 13 amino acids long. Germline-derived CDR1 and CDR2 are GTSNPN and SVGIG (reference sequence).

This clone was seen only once. V is TRBV28 and J is TRBJ2-7; possibly TRBD1 for D (6 bases). Germline CDR1 MDHEN, CDR2 SYDVKM. Trimming cost V 4 bases and J 3 bases, with 16 bases left between them. This CDR3 is 15 amino acids long. CDR3 residues: CASSYWDMADYEQYF. The CDR3 coding sequence is TGTGCCAGCAGTTATTGGGACATGGCGGACTACGAGCAGTACTTC.

In regard to this clone: The likely explanation is a read error, given a far larger clone one base away. The J gene is TRBJ2-1, the V gene TRBV7-3; TRBD2 is a possible D gene (6 bases). The CDR3 length is 13 residues. Germline V gives CDR1 SGHTA, CDR2 FQGTGA. The CDR3 spells CASSLASDNEQLF. Written as DNA, the CDR3 is TGTGCCAGCAGCTTAGCTAGCGACAATGAGCAGCTCTTC. Complete variable domain (other parts from reference TRBV7-3 and TRBJ2-1): GAGVSQTPSNKVTEKGKYVELRCDPISGHTALYWYRQSLGQGPEFLIYFQGTGAADDSGLPNDRFFAVRPEGSVSTLKIQRTERGDSAVYLCASSLASDNEQLFGPGTRLTVL.

A word on this clone: A far larger clone is off by one base, so a read error is likely. The V and J genes are TRBV4-2 and TRBJ2-2; 8 bases are shared with TRBD2. The CDR3 contains 18 residues. Looked up from germline, CDR1 is LGHNA and CDR2 is YNFKEQ. The CDR3 DNA reads TGTGTCAGCAGCCAATTCCTCTCAGCGGGAGCCTCTACCGGGGAGCTGTTTTTT. Translated: CVSSQFLSAGASTGELFF.

This chain connects TRBV29-1 to TRBJ2-2, with D maybe TRBD2 (7 bases). CDR3 size: 13 residues. The ends were cut back, 7 bases at V and 6 bases at J, with 15 bases in the middle. From germline, CDR1 is SQVTM and CDR2 ANQGSEA. In DNA, the CDR3 is TGCAGCGCCGTCGGAGGGGGGGCCGGGGAGCTGTTTTTT. This codes for CSAVGGGAGELFF.